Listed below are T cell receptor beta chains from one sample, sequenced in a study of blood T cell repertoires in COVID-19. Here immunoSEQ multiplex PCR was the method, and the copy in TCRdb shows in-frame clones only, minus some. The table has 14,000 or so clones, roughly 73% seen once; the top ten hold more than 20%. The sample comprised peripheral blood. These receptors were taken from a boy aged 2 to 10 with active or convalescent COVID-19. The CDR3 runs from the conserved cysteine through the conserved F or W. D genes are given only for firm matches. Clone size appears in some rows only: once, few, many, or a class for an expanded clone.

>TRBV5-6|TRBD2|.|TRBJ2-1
TGTGCCAGCAGCTTGGGTCTAGCGGGGGGGTTGTGGTTCTTC
CASSLGLAGGLWFF
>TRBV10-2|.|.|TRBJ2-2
TGCGCCAGTATGGGAGGGGGGGCCACCGGGGAGCTGTTTTTT
CASMGGGATGELFF
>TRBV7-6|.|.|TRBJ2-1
TGTGCCAGCAGCAGAAGACACACGAGCTCCTACAATGAGCAGTTCTTC
CASSRRHTSSYNEQFF
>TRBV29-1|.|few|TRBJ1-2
TGCAGCGTTGAAGACAACTCAAATGGCTACACCTTC
CSVEDNSNGYTF
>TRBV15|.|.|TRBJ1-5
TGTGCCACCAGCAGAGTAACAGACAGGTTAATCCATCAGCCCCAGCATTTT
CATSRVTDRLIHQPQHF
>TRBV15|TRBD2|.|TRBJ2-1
TGTGCCACCAGCAGAGCGGGGGGGCGAACCTACAATGAGCAGTTCTTC
CATSRAGGRTYNEQFF
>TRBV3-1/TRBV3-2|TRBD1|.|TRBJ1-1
TGTGCCAGCAGCCACCCGACAGGGATCACAGCTTTCTTT
CASSHPTGITAFF
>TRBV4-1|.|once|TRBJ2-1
TGCGCCAGCAGCCAAGAGGATCCTCTTTACAGCGGGCGTTACAATGAGCAGTTCTTC
CASSQEDPLYSGRYNEQFF
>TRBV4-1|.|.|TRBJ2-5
TGCGCCAGCAGCCATAGACCAAAAGAGAGGGAAGAGACCCAGTACTTC
CASSHRPKEREETQYF
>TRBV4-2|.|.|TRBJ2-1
TGTGCCAGCAGCCGGGATCGGGACATTTTAGGCAATGAGCAGTTCTTC
CASSRDRDILGNEQFF
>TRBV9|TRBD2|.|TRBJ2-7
TGTGCCAGCAGCCGCACTAGCGGGAGCTCCTACGAGCAGTACTTC
CASSRTSGSSYEQYF
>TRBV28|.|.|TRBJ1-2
TGTGCCAGCAGCCGCGGGGGCTCCTATGGCTACACCTTC
CASSRGGSYGYTF
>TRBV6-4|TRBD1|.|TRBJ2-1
TGTGCCAGCAGTGCGTCACAGGGGGCTGGTGAGCAGTTCTTC
CASSASQGAGEQFF
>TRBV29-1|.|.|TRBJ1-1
TGCAGCGTTGCGCAGGCAATGAACACTGAAGCTTTCTTT
CSVAQAMNTEAFF
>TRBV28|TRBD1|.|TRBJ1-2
TGTGCCAGCAGTTCCGACCCTTCTACCTACAGGGGGCGGAACACCTTC
CASSSDPSTYRGRNTF
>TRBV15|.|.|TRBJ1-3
TGTGCCACCAGCAGAGATCAGGGATTCCGTGGAAACACCATATATTTT
CATSRDQGFRGNTIYF
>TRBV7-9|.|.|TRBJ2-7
TGTGCCAGCAGCTTCCACGGGGGCGAGCAGTACTTC
CASSFHGGEQYF
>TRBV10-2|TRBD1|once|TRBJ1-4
TGCGCCAGCAGCGCCACAGGGGGTACTAATGAAAAACTGTTTTTT
CASSATGGTNEKLFF
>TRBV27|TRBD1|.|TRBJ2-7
TGTGCCAGCAGCGGGACAGGGGGCGTCTACGAGCAGTACTTC
CASSGTGGVYEQYF
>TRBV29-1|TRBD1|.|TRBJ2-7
TGCAGCGCCAGGACAGGGAACGCACGGGAGCAGTACTTC
CSARTGNAREQYF
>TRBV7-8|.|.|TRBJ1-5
TGTGCCAGCAGCCGCGTTCGGTTAGGGGGCAATCAGCCCCAGCATTTT
CASSRVRLGGNQPQHF
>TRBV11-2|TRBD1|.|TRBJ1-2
TGTGCCAGCAGCTTAGTACCCTCGACAGGGGGCTATGGCTACACCTTC
CASSLVPSTGGYGYTF
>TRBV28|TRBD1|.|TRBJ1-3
TGTGCCAGCAGTTCAACAACTCTGACAGGGGTAGGAAACACCATATATTTT
CASSSTTLTGVGNTIYF
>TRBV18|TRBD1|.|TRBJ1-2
TGTGCCAGCTCTCCTTACCACAGGGGGTCTGGCTACACCTTC
CASSPYHRGSGYTF
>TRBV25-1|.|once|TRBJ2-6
TGTGCCAGCAGTCCATGGGTCGGGATCTCTGGGGCCAACGTCCTGACTTTC
CASSPWVGISGANVLTF
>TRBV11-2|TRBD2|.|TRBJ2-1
TGTGCCAGCAGCTCGAGCGGGACCACCTACAATGAGCAGTTCTTC
CASSSSGTTYNEQFF
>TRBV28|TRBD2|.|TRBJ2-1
TGTGCCAGCAGACCCCTAGCGGGCCTCATAGATGAGCAGTTCTTC
CASRPLAGLIDEQFF